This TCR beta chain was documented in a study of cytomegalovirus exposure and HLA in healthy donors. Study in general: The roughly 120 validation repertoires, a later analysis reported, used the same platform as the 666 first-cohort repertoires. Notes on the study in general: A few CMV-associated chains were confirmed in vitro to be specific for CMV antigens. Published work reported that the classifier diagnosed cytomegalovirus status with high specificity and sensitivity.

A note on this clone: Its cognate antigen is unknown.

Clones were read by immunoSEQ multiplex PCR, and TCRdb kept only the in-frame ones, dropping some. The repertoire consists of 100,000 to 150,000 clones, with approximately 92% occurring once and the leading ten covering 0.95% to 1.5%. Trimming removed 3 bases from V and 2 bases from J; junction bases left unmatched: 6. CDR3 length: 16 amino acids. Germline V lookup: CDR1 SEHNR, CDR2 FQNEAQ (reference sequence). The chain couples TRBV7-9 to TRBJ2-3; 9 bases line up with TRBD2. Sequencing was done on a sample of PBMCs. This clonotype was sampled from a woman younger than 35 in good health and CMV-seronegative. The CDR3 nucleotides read TGTGCCAGCAGCTTGCTAGCGGGGCGCCTCACAGATACGCAGTATTTT. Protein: CASSLLAGRLTDTQYF.